The 25 T cell receptor beta chains given below trace back to one sample, sequenced in a study of blood T cell repertoires in COVID-19. The assay was immunoSEQ multiplex PCR, and TCRdb's table has in-frame clones only and misses some. Of approximately 470,000 clones listed, around 87% are singletons. The sample consisted of PBMCs or T cells enriched from blood (not recorded which). All receptors come from a woman aged 18-35 years who had recovered from COVID-19.

The chain uses TRBV29-1 and TRBJ1-2; 10 bases agree with TRBD1. Germline V gene sequence: CDR1 SQVTM, CDR2 ANQGSEA. V lost 4 bases, J lost 6 bases, and 8 bases stayed unmatched. This CDR3 is 14 amino acids long. The CDR3 here is CSVALVGTGDGYTF. The CDR3 DNA is TGCAGCGTTGCGTTAGTGGGGACAGGGGATGGCTACACCTTC. Supplemented by reference TRBV29-1 and TRBJ1-2, the full variable domain reads SAVISQKPSRDICQRGTSLTIQCQVDSQVTMMFWYRQQPGQSLTLIATANQGSEATYESGFVIDKFPISRPNLTFSTLTVSNMSPEDSSIYLCSVALVGTGDGYTFGSGTRLTVV.

The J gene is TRBJ1-2, the V gene TRBV28, with 7 bases matching TRBD1. Germline V lookup: CDR1 MDHEN, CDR2 SYDVKM. The CDR3 is made up of 13 amino acids. J lost 6 bases, V lost 4 bases, and 5 bases had no gene match. The CDR3 DNA sequence: TGTGCCAGCAGTTCCGGGACAGATGATGGCTACACCTTC. Translation: CASSSGTDDGYTF.

J is TRBJ1-2 and V is TRBV24-1; D remains unclear. Trimming pared 8 bases from V and 8 bases from J, leaving 11 bases between. CDR1 is KGHDR and CDR2 is SFDVKD in the germline V gene. CDR3 length: 11 residues. CDR3 amino acids: CATTYGSGYTF. The CDR3 DNA sequence: TGTGCCACCACTTACGGGAGCGGCTACACCTTC.

In its sample, this clone was seen a few times. This chain connects TRBV28 to TRBJ1-2; the match to TRBD1 covers 8 bases. This CDR3 comprises 17 residues. Looked up from germline, CDR1 is MDHEN and CDR2 is SYDVKM. V trimming: 2 bases; J trimming: 7 bases; junction bases outside the gene matches: 15. The CDR3, as DNA: TGTGCCAGCAGTTTAATCGGGGCAGGGGGCGAGGCTGGTGGCTACACCTTC. Translated, it gives CASSLIGAGGEAGGYTF.

This chain uses TRBV27 with TRBJ1-5, with 7 bases identical to TRBD1. CDR1 MNHEY and CDR2 SMNVEV come from the germline V gene (reference sequence). The V gene end was trimmed by 3 bases and the J gene end by 3 bases; junction bases not matched to a gene: 2. The length of the CDR3 is 14 residues. CDR3 bases: TGTGCCAGCAGTTTGGGACAGATCAATCAGCCCCAGCATTTT. Its protein is CASSLGQINQPQHF.

The gene calls are TRBV12-3 or TRBV12-4 and TRBJ1-2, with D unclear. The CDR3 runs to 13 residues. V was shortened by 4 bases and J by 8 bases, with 14 bases between the two germline ends. In DNA form, the CDR3 reads TGTGCCAGCAGTTCGACTTCCGTTAAGGGCTACACCTTC. Encoded protein: CASSSTSVKGYTF.

The rearrangement uses TRBV30 and TRBJ1-1; TRBD1 agrees at 7 bases. The V gene end was trimmed by 4 bases and the J gene end by 6 bases; junction bases not matched to a gene: 11. Germline V gives CDR1 GTSNPN, CDR2 SVGIG (reference sequence). The CDR3 length is 14 residues. CDR3 coding DNA: TGTGCCTGGAAAAAGGGGCACGGGACAGCTGAAGCTTTCTTT. It translates to CAWKKGHGTAEAFF.

The V and J genes are TRBV6-5 and TRBJ1-6; TRBD1 is a possible D gene (5 bases). CDR1 MNHEY and CDR2 SVGAGI come from the germline V gene. The germline V and J ends were trimmed by 4 bases and 9 bases, with 16 bases remaining between them. The CDR3 spans 15 residues. The CDR3 bases are TGTGCCAGCAGTTTCGGAGGGTATCAGGGTTCACCCCTCCACTTT. It specifies CASSFGGYQGSPLHF.

This clone was seen once. V usage is TRBV5-1 and J usage is TRBJ2-5; TRBD2 matches at 9 bases. Looked up from germline, CDR1 is SGHRS and CDR2 is YFSETQ. V gave up 3 bases and J gave up 3 bases; unmatched junction bases: 3. This CDR3 comprises 14 residues. DNA of the CDR3: TGCGCCAGCAGCTCTGTAGCGGGGGAAGAGACCCAGTACTTC. Translation: CASSSVAGEETQYF. The variable domain in full, completed from reference TRBV5-1 and TRBJ2-5, reads KAGVTQTPRYLIKTRGQQVTLSCSPISGHRSVSWYQQTPGQGLQFLFEYFSETQRNKGNFPGRFSGRQFSNSRSEMNVSTLELGDSALYLCASSSVAGEETQYFGPGTRLLVL.

This rearrangement joins TRBV5-1 to TRBJ1-1; possibly TRBD1 for D (5 bases). Germline loops: CDR1 SGHRS, CDR2 YFSETQ. Trimming removed 5 bases at V and 1 base at J, with 12 bases between. This CDR3 has 14 amino acids. The CDR3 protein is CASRTREGNTEAFF. The CDR3 DNA sequence: TGCGCCAGCAGGACCAGGGAGGGGAACACTGAAGCTTTCTTT. The full variable domain, with the rest looked up from reference TRBV5-1 and TRBJ1-1, is KAGVTQTPRYLIKTRGQQVTLSCSPISGHRSVSWYQQTPGQGLQFLFEYFSETQRNKGNFPGRFSGRQFSNSRSEMNVSTLELGDSALYLCASRTREGNTEAFFGQGTRLTVV.

This clone was picked up one time. The chain combines TRBV3-1 (or the pseudogene TRBV3-2) with TRBJ1-2; 10 nucleotides match TRBD1. The CDR3 is made up of 16 amino acids. V gave up 4 bases and J gave up 2 bases; unmatched junction bases: 7. The germline V gene encodes CDR1 LGHDT and CDR2 YNNKEL (reference sequence). CDR3 nucleotides: TGTGCCAGCAGCCTATTAGACAGGGGGCGAAACTATGGCTACACCTTC. Translation: CASSLLDRGRNYGYTF.

The V call is TRBV6-5, the J call TRBJ2-1; TRBD1 matches at 9 bases. Germline values: CDR1 MNHEY, CDR2 SVGAGI. With V trimmed by 10 bases and J by 7 bases, 11 bases remained unmatched. There are 14 residues in the CDR3. CDR3 amino acids: CANGLRDRVNEQFF. In nucleotides, the CDR3 is TGTGCCAACGGACTAAGGGACAGGGTAAATGAGCAGTTCTTC.

V and J are TRBV4-1 and TRBJ1-2, with D possibly being TRBD1 (5 bases). Trimming took 0 bases from V and 3 from J, leaving 11 bases between them. CDR3 length equals 15 residues. Germline loops: CDR1 MGHRA, CDR2 YSYEKL. This CDR3 reads CASSQDWRGDYGYTF. In DNA form, the CDR3 reads TGCGCCAGCAGCCAAGATTGGAGGGGCGACTATGGCTACACCTTC.

This clone has only a few counts. The J gene is TRBJ2-3, the V gene TRBV9; D gene ambiguous. In germline, CDR1 is SGDLS, CDR2 YYNGEE. This CDR3 contains 12 residues. The germline V and J ends were trimmed by 2 bases and 6 bases, with 7 bases remaining between them. CDR3 bases: TGTGCCAGCAGCGTTACACCGGATACGCAGTATTTT. Amino acid sequence: CASSVTPDTQYF.

The CDR3 nucleotides read TGTGCCAGCAGCTCCATCCGGGACACTGAAGCTTTCTTT. Protein sequence: CASSSIRDTEAFF. The chain combines TRBV28 with TRBJ1-1; D is undetermined. The V gene's germline CDR1 is MDHEN and CDR2 SYDVKM. The CDR3 contains 13 residues. V was pared by 6 bases and J by 3 bases, with 11 bases between.

This chain links TRBV6-6 with TRBJ1-2; D perhaps matches TRBD1 (6 bases). In germline, CDR1 is MNHNY, CDR2 SVGAGI (reference sequence). The V gene lost 0 bases and the J gene lost 8 bases, with 13 bases spanning the gap. The CDR3 is made up of 14 amino acids. The DNA for the CDR3 is TGTGCCAGCAGTTACTCAGGGGGGGGCGACGGCTACACCTTC. Protein product: CASSYSGGGDGYTF.

The chain is built from TRBV9 and TRBJ1-6; D uncertain. Germline CDR1 is SGDLS and CDR2 is YYNGEE. V shed 2 bases and J shed 8 bases, with 11 bases lying between them. This CDR3 is built from 14 residues. The CDR3 DNA sequence: TGTGCCAGCAGCGTCCAGGTGGGAGATTCACCCCTCCACTTT. Its translation is CASSVQVGDSPLHF.

This clone was seen more than once but under ten times. This rearrangement joins TRBV27 to TRBJ2-2; the D is unclear. Trimming took 5 bases from V and 0 from J, leaving 10 bases between them. The germline gives CDR1 MNHEY, CDR2 SMNVEV (reference sequence). The CDR3 is made up of 15 amino acids. For the CDR3, the DNA is TGTGCCAGCAGTCAGGATGTCGCGAACACCGGGGAGCTGTTTTTT. Its translation is CASSQDVANTGELFF.

The CDR3 nucleotides read TGCGCCAGCAGCCAGGTTGGACAGTTGAACACTGAAGCTTTCTTT. It yields the protein CASSQVGQLNTEAFF. The chain is built from TRBV4-1 and TRBJ1-1, with D possibly matching TRBD1 (6 bases). Trimming shortened V by 3 bases and J by 0 bases, and 11 bases separated the two germline ends. Germline CDR1 MGHRA, CDR2 YSYEKL. The CDR3 totals 15 residues.

The chain employs TRBV27 and TRBJ2-2; a possible D gene is TRBD1 (6 bases). Germline loops: CDR1 MNHEY, CDR2 SMNVEV (reference sequence). V gave up 3 bases and J gave up 2 bases, with 19 bases separating them. The CDR3 runs to 18 residues. The chain's CDR3 is CASSLVNRDIPNTGELFF. CDR3 DNA: TGTGCCAGCAGTTTGGTCAACCGGGACATACCTAACACCGGGGAGCTGTTTTTT.

The rearrangement joins TRBV6-5 to TRBJ2-7; 13 positions match TRBD2. The germline gives CDR1 MNHEY, CDR2 SVGAGI. The CDR3 has 15 residues. After removal of 10 bases from V and 4 bases from J, the junction contained 10 bases not matched to a gene. CDR3: CATLLGLAGAYEQYF. Here the CDR3 DNA reads TGTGCCACCCTTCTAGGACTAGCGGGGGCATACGAGCAGTACTTC.

The J gene is TRBJ1-1, the V gene TRBV30; the D is unclear. V was clipped by 3 bases and J by 0 bases, with 11 bases between them. The CDR3 runs to 14 residues. Germline V gene data show CDR1 as GTSNPN and CDR2 as SVGIG (reference sequence). The CDR3 loop is CAWRAGLVNTEAFF. The CDR3 DNA follows: TGTGCCTGGAGGGCCGGACTTGTGAACACTGAAGCTTTCTTT. The full variable domain, its missing parts supplied by reference TRBV30 and TRBJ1-1, is SQTIHQWPATLVQPVGSPLSLECTVEGTSNPNLYWYRQAAGRGLQLLFYSVGIGQISSEVPQNLSASRPQDRQFILSSKKLLLSDSGFYLCAWRAGLVNTEAFFGQGTRLTVV.

There are a few counts of this clone. CDR3: CASSFTQASGELFF. CDR3 DNA sequence: TGCGCCAGCAGCTTCACACAGGCATCCGGGGAGCTGTTTTTT. The J gene is TRBJ2-2, the V gene TRBV5-1; maybe TRBD1 (5 bases). The CDR3 contains 14 residues. Germline V CDR1 and CDR2: SGHRS, YFSETQ. V was trimmed by 2 bases and J by 6 bases, leaving 11 bases between them.

The rearrangement uses TRBV11-2 and TRBJ2-2; weak D call: TRBD1 (6 bases). This CDR3 spans 14 amino acids. Germline V lookup: CDR1 SGHAT, CDR2 FQNNGV. Deletions cut 4 bases from V and 7 bases from J, with 13 bases between. The CDR3 reads CASSSDRSGGELFF. CDR3 bases: TGTGCCAGCAGCTCCGACAGGTCCGGCGGGGAGCTGTTTTTT.

This chain connects TRBV5-4 to TRBJ1-1; 7 nucleotides align to TRBD1. This CDR3 comprises 14 residues. The germline CDR1 and CDR2 sequences are SGHNT and YYREEE (reference sequence). The trim removed 0 bases at V and 6 bases at J, leaving 5 bases unmatched. The DNA of the CDR3 is TGTGCCAGCAGCTTGGACAGGGGTGGGTCTGAAGCTTTCTTT. Its protein product is CASSLDRGGSEAFF.